Listed below are T cell receptor beta chains from one sample, sequenced in a study of CD8+CD57+ T cells in acquired aplastic anemia. TCRdb independently ran MiXCR on the reads; one entry per CDR3 protein. The sample contains 130,000 or so distinct CDR3 sequences, almost 40% of which appear only once. What was sequenced was sorted CD4+, CD8+, or CD8+CD57+ T cells (not recorded which) from PBMCs. These receptors originate from a human donor with aplastic anemia. Each CDR3 is given with its conserved first and last residue. The D gene is left open where the match is weak. Where a row states a size, it is once, few, many or the class of an expanded clone; other rows omit it.

D	V	size	length	J	DNA	CDR3
.	TRBV11-2	many	15	TRBJ2-5	TGTGCCAGCAGCTTAAATCGGGGAGAGTGGGAGACCCAGTACTTC	CASSLNRGEWETQYF
TRBD1	TRBV15	.	17	TRBJ1-1	TGTGCCACCAGCCCCCTCGGACAGGGGGCGATTTACACTGAAGCTTTCTTT	CATSPLGQGAIYTEAFF
TRBD2	TRBV28	.	19	TRBJ2-5	TGTGCCAGCAGTTTAAGGCCTCCACTAGCGGGAGGGCTACAAGAGACCCAGTACTTC	CASSLRPPLAGGLQETQYF
.	TRBV29-1	few	13	TRBJ2-3	TGCAGCGTTGTCCTGATAGACACAGATACGCAGTATTTT	CSVVLIDTDTQYF
.	TRBV6-1	many	15	TRBJ2-6	TGTGCCAGCAGTGGGGGGCTAAGTGGGGCCAACGTCCTGACTTTC	CASSGGLSGANVLTF
TRBD1	TRBV29-1	many	13	TRBJ2-4	TGCAGCGTTGAAGAGGGACAGAAAAACATTCAGTACTTC	CSVEEGQKNIQYF
TRBD1	TRBV15	.	15	TRBJ2-5	TGTGCCACCAGCAGAGTAGGGACAGTCCAAGAGACCCAGTACTTC	CATSRVGTVQETQYF
.	TRBV9	.	13	TRBJ2-5	TGTGCCAGCAGCGTAGGTGGGGAAGAGACCCAGTACTTC	CASSVGGEETQYF
.	TRBV7-2	.	15	TRBJ1-3	TGTGCCAGCAGCACCCAGGGCCGATTTGGAAACACCATATATTTT	CASSTQGRFGNTIYF
.	TRBV25-1	.	13	TRBJ2-7	TGTGCCAGCAGTAGAGCGGCCGGTCTCGAGCAGTACTTC	CASSRAAGLEQYF
.	TRBV24-1	many	13	TRBJ1-2	TGTGCCACCAGTGATTACAGGGACTATGGCTACACCTTC	CATSDYRDYGYTF
.	TRBV14	many	17	TRBJ2-5	TGTGCCAGCAGCCCCTCCGGCCGACGCAGGGAAATGGAGACCCAGTACTTC	CASSPSGRRREMETQYF
.	TRBV4-3	.	14	TRBJ1-1	TGCGCCAGCACCACACTGGGGGGAAACACTGAAGCTTTCTTT	CASTTLGGNTEAFF
.	TRBV11-2	many	14	TRBJ2-5	TGTGCCAGCAGCTTAAGCCAGACCCAAGAGACCCAGTACTTC	CASSLSQTQETQYF
.	TRBV20-1	few	11	TRBJ1-1	TGCAGTGCTAGGGATTACACTGAAGCTTTCTTT	CSARDYTEAFF
TRBD2	TRBV15	many	17	TRBJ2-3	TGTGCCACCAGCAGAGGCCCCATGGCCGGGGGGACAGATACGCAGTATTTT	CATSRGPMAGGTDTQYF
.	TRBV25-1	few	12	TRBJ2-7	TGTGCCAGCAGTGATGGGCACTACGAGCAGTACTTC	CASSDGHYEQYF
.	TRBV6-1	many	14	TRBJ1-5	TGTGCCAGCAGTGAATCGGGGGGCGGTCAGCCCCAGCATTTT	CASSESGGGQPQHF